The rows below give T cell receptor beta chains drawn from one sample of a study of breast tumors, draining lymph nodes, adjacent tissues. TCRdb processed the multiplex PCR reads anew with MiXCR; each CDR3 protein has one entry. The sample has roughly 120,000 distinct CDR3 sequences, just under 20% seen once. The sample taken for sequencing was axillary lymph node tissue. The receptor source for this set is a female donor with breast cancer. Some clones in this sample may be carry-over from other donors' samples. CDR3s include the opening cysteine and the closing phenylalanine or tryptophan. Each record gives: V gene, J gene, CDR3 protein.

v_gene: TRBV20-1; j_gene: TRBJ2-5; CDR3aa: CSARGLAGGGTQYF
v_gene: TRBV30; j_gene: TRBJ2-1; CDR3aa: CAWSASSGIYNEQFF
v_gene: TRBV5-1; j_gene: TRBJ2-5; CDR3aa: CASSLNSDETQYF
v_gene: TRBV2; j_gene: TRBJ2-6; CDR3aa: CAILGRGWISGANVLTF
v_gene: TRBV5-6; j_gene: TRBJ1-1; CDR3aa: CASYTNNGDRGFF
v_gene: TRBV27; j_gene: TRBJ1-2; CDR3aa: CASSLSARGSHGYTF
v_gene: TRBV6-5; j_gene: TRBJ2-5; CDR3aa: CASSYRTSAQGETQYF
v_gene: TRBV6-4; j_gene: TRBJ1-5; CDR3aa: CATLGGGGNQPQHF
v_gene: TRBV7-2; j_gene: TRBJ2-7; CDR3aa: CASSLAGSSYEQYF
v_gene: TRBV20-1; j_gene: TRBJ1-5; CDR3aa: CSAGRGGVGQPQHF
v_gene: TRBV4-1; j_gene: TRBJ2-7; CDR3aa: CASSFLTGGSSYEQYF
v_gene: TRBV25-1; j_gene: TRBJ1-5; CDR3aa: CASSGQGRNQPQHF
v_gene: TRBV20-1; j_gene: TRBJ1-4; CDR3aa: CSARGDTDEKLFF
v_gene: TRBV18; j_gene: TRBJ1-1; CDR3aa: CASSSQLNTEAFF
v_gene: TRBV6-2/TRBV6-3; j_gene: TRBJ1-5; CDR3aa: CASITGVGQPQHF
v_gene: TRBV7-9; j_gene: TRBJ2-5; CDR3aa: CASSLTGTSGQETQYF
v_gene: TRBV19; j_gene: TRBJ2-5; CDR3aa: CASSTPGQGKTQYF
v_gene: TRBV20-1; j_gene: TRBJ1-6; CDR3aa: CSARDTGQGAFSPLHF
v_gene: TRBV7-6; j_gene: TRBJ2-6; CDR3aa: CASSLDEAGANVLTF
v_gene: TRBV3-1; j_gene: TRBJ2-7; CDR3aa: CASSQDLRDGQYF
v_gene: TRBV20-1; j_gene: TRBJ2-1; CDR3aa: CSARDDGISYNEQFF
v_gene: TRBV7-6; j_gene: TRBJ2-5; CDR3aa: CAIGDMQETQYF
v_gene: TRBV6-6; j_gene: TRBJ2-1; CDR3aa: CASSYSNNERFF
v_gene: TRBV7-3; j_gene: TRBJ2-5; CDR3aa: CASSLNPQGPQYF
v_gene: TRBV28; j_gene: TRBJ1-2; CDR3aa: CASRAQGDIYGYTF
v_gene: TRBV25-1; j_gene: TRBJ2-5; CDR3aa: CASSHPGPLQETQYF
v_gene: TRBV5-5; j_gene: -; CDR3aa: CASTLRQDPSGEQFF
v_gene: TRBV28; j_gene: TRBJ1-3; CDR3aa: CASSPLYRFSGNTIYF
v_gene: TRBV7-8; j_gene: TRBJ2-3; CDR3aa: CASSTLAGGRDTQYF
v_gene: TRBV24-1; j_gene: TRBJ2-3; CDR3aa: CATSGGGLAGGTDTQYF